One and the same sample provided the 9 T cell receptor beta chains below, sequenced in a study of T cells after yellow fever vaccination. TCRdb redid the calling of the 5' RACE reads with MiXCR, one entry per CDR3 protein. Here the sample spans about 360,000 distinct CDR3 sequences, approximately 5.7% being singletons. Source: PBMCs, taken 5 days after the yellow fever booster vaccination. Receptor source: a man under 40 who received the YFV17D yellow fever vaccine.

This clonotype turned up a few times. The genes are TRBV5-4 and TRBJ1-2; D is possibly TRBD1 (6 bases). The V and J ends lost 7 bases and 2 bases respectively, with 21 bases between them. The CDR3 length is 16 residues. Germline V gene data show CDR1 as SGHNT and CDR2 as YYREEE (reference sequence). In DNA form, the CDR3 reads TGTGCCAGCCTCAGAACCGGGACACCCCAGAACTATGGCTACACCTTC. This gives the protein CASLRTGTPQNYGYTF.

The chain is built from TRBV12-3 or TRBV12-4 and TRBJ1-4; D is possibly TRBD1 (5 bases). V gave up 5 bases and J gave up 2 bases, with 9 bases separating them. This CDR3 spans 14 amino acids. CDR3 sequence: CASSVRVTNEKLFF. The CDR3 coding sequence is TGTGCCAGCAGTGTCAGGGTCACTAATGAAAAACTGTTTTTT.

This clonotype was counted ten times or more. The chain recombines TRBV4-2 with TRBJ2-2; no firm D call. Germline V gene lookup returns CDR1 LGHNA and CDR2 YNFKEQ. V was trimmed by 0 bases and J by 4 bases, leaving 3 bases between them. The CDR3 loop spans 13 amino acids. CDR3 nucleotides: TGTGCCAGCAGCCAAGACGGCACCGGGGAGCTGTTTTTT. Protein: CASSQDGTGELFF.

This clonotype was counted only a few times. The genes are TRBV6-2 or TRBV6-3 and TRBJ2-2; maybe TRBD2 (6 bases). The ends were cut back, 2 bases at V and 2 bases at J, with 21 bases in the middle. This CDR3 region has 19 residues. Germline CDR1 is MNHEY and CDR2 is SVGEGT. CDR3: CASSYTERLVVKNTGELFF. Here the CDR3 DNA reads TGTGCCAGCAGTTACACCGAGCGACTAGTGGTAAAAAACACCGGGGAGCTGTTTTTT.

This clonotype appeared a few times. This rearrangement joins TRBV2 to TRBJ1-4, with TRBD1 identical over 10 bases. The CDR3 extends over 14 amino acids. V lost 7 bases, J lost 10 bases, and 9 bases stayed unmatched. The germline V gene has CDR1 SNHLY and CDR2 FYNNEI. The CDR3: CASKTGTGEGKLFF. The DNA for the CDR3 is TGTGCCAGCAAAACCGGGACAGGGGAGGGAAAACTGTTTTTT. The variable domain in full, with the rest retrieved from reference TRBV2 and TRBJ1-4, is EPEVTQTPSHQVTQMGQEVILRCVPISNHLYFYWYRQILGQKVEFLVSFYNNEISEKSEIFDDQFSVERPDGSNFTLKIRSTKLEDSAMYFCASKTGTGEGKLFFGSGTQLSVL.

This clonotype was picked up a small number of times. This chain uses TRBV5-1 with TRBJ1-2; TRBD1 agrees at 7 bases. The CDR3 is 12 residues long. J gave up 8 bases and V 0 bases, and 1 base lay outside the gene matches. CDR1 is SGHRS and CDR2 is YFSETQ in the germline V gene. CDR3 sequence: CASSLEGAGYTF. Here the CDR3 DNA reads TGCGCCAGCAGCTTGGAGGGGGCGGGCTACACCTTC. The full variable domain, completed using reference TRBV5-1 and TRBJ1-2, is KAGVTQTPRYLIKTRGQQVTLSCSPISGHRSVSWYQQTPGQGLQFLFEYFSETQRNKGNFPGRFSGRQFSNSRSEMNVSTLELGDSALYLCASSLEGAGYTFGSGTRLTVV.

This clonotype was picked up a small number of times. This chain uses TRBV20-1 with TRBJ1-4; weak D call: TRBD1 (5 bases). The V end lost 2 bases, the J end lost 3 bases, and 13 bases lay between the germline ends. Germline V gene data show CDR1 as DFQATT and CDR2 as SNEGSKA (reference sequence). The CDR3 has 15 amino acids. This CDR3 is CSARPPTEANEKLFF. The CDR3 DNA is TGCAGTGCTAGACCACCGACAGAAGCTAATGAAAAACTGTTTTTT.

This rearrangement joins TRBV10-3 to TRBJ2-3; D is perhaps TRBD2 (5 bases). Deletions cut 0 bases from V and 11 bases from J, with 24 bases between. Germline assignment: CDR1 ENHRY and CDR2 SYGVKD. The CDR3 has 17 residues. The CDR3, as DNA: TGTGCCATCAGTGAGTCTGTAGCGCCGACCGCACAGATAGTGCAGTATTTT. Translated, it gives CAISESVAPTAQIVQYF.

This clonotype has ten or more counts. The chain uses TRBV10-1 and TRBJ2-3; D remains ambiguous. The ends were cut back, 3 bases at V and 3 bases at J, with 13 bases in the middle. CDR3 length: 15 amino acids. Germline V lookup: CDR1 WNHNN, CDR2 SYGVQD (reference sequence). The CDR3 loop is CASSDRPSNTDTQYF. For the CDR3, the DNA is TGCGCCAGCAGTGACCGGCCCAGCAATACAGATACGCAGTATTTT.